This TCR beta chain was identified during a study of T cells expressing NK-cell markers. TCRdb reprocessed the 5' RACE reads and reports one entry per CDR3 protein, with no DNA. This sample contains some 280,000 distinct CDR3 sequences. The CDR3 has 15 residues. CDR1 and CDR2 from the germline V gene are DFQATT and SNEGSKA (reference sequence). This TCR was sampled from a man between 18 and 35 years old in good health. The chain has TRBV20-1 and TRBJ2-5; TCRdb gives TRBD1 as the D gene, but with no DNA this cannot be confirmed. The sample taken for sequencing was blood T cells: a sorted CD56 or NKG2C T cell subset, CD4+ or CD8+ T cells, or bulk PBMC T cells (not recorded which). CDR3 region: CSAMSGRAHQETQYF.